Shown below are 19 T cell receptor beta chains from a single sample sequenced in a study of T cell repertoires in cytomegalovirus infection. TCRdb redid the calling of the reads with MiXCR, one entry per CDR3 protein. The sample shows approximately 500,000 distinct CDR3 sequences, approximately 10% of them seen only once. Sample: PBMCs. Every receptor here comes from a human donor in good health (CMV status not recorded). Some clones in this sample may be carry-over from other donors' samples.

This clonotype was counted at least ten times. This rearrangement joins TRBV5-8 to TRBJ2-1, with D perhaps matching TRBD1 (6 bases). Trimming removed 0 bases from V and 5 bases from J, with 12 bases in between. The CDR3 length is 15 residues. CDR1 and CDR2 from the germline V gene are SGHTS and YDEGEE. The DNA for the CDR3 is TGTGCCAGCAGCTTGGGGACAGCGTTTAACAATGAGCAGTTCTTC. Translating gives CASSLGTAFNNEQFF.

This chain joins TRBV10-3 and TRBJ1-5, with D tentatively TRBD1 (5 bases). CDR1 ENHRY and CDR2 SYGVKD come from the germline V gene. The germline V and J ends were trimmed by 5 bases and 1 base, with 12 bases remaining between them. There are 15 residues in the CDR3. CDR3 DNA: TGTGCCATCAGTCTCGACAGAAACAGCAATCAGCCCCAGCATTTT. Its translation: CAISLDRNSNQPQHF.

This clonotype appeared many times. The V call is TRBV5-5, the J call TRBJ2-1, with TRBD2 matching over 13 bases. V shed 3 bases and J 6 bases; nucleotides not matched to a gene: 6. Germline loops: CDR1 SGHKS, CDR2 YYEKEE (reference sequence). CDR3 length: 16 residues. CDR3 residues: CASSWGLAGSGNEQFF. CDR3 sequence (DNA): TGTGCCAGCAGCTGGGGACTAGCGGGATCTGGCAATGAGCAGTTCTTC.

The rearrangement joins TRBV2 to TRBJ2-2; 7 positions agree with TRBD2. CDR3 length: 15 amino acids. The junction had 3 bases not matched to a gene; V was cut back by 3 bases and J by 2 bases. The germline gives CDR1 SNHLY, CDR2 FYNNEI. The CDR3 sequence is CASSESSGNTGELFF. The CDR3 coding sequence is TGTGCCAGCAGTGAGTCTAGCGGCAACACCGGGGAGCTGTTTTTT.

This clonotype was seen many times. V and J are TRBV5-1 and TRBJ1-2; D not certain. The CDR3 has 12 amino acids. With 5 bases removed from V and 7 bases from J, the gap between germline ends came to 12 bases. Looked up from germline, CDR1 is SGHRS and CDR2 is YFSETQ. The DNA for the CDR3 is TGCGCCAGCAGTCAAGGATCCTCTGGCTACACCTTC. Amino acid sequence: CASSQGSSGYTF.

In its sample, this clonotype was seen a few times. The genes are TRBV5-1 and TRBJ1-2; D gene uncertain. Germline loops: CDR1 SGHRS, CDR2 YFSETQ. V lost 0 bases to trimming and J lost 4 bases, with 16 bases between them. The CDR3 has 16 residues. This CDR3 is CASSLVPASLIYGYTF. The DNA for the CDR3 is TGCGCCAGCAGCTTGGTGCCAGCGTCTTTAATCTATGGCTACACCTTC.

This clonotype was seen repeatedly, ten times or more. This chain links TRBV6-6 with TRBJ1-2, with D uncertain. Trimming stripped 3 bases from V and 4 bases from J, with 18 bases between. The CDR3 covers 16 residues. Germline V lookup: CDR1 MNHNY, CDR2 SVGAGI (reference sequence). The CDR3 sequence: CASSYTKALRAYGYTF. The CDR3 DNA reads TGTGCCAGCAGTTATACTAAGGCCCTTAGGGCCTATGGCTACACCTTC.

This rearrangement joins TRBV2 to TRBJ1-1; D might be TRBD1 (5 bases). Germline assignment: CDR1 SNHLY and CDR2 FYNNEI. CDR3 length: 15 residues. V lost 6 bases, J lost 7 bases, and 21 bases lay in between. Here the CDR3 reads CASRARVRGPVEAFF. In nucleotides, the CDR3 is TGTGCCAGCAGAGCCAGGGTGAGAGGGCCGGTTGAAGCTTTCTTT. The variable domain in full, completed from reference TRBV2 and TRBJ1-1, reads EPEVTQTPSHQVTQMGQEVILRCVPISNHLYFYWYRQILGQKVEFLVSFYNNEISEKSEIFDDQFSVERPDGSNFTLKIRSTKLEDSAMYFCASRARVRGPVEAFFGQGTRLTVV.

This clonotype was counted at least ten times. The chain uses TRBV7-6 and TRBJ1-3; D may be TRBD1 (6 bases). Germline loops: CDR1 SGHVS, CDR2 FNYEAQ. Trimming cost V 5 bases and J 4 bases, with 12 bases left between them. The CDR3 is made up of 14 amino acids. The CDR3: CASSIGQKGNTIYF. CDR3 bases: TGTGCCAGCAGCATTGGACAGAAAGGAAACACCATATATTTT.

This clonotype has only a few counts. The CDR3 DNA reads as TGTGCCAGCAGTGAAAGGGGTACTGAGGGCTACACCTTC. Translation: CASSERGTEGYTF. This rearrangement joins TRBV2 to TRBJ1-2, with a possible D match to TRBD1 (5 bases). CDR3 size: 13 residues. Germline V CDR1 and CDR2: SNHLY, FYNNEI. Trimming took off 2 bases at V and 8 bases at J, with 12 bases between the two ends.

At least ten counts were recorded for this clonotype. V usage is TRBV12-5 and J usage is TRBJ1-1, with unresolved D. CDR1 and CDR2 (germline): LGHNT, FRNRAP. Trimming stripped 4 bases from V and 1 base from J, with 10 bases between. CDR3 length equals 14 residues. The CDR3: CASGSTHPNTEAFF. CDR3 sequence (DNA): TGTGCTAGTGGTTCGACCCACCCGAACACTGAAGCTTTCTTT.

The chain carries TRBV18 and TRBJ2-1, with TRBD1 matching over 7 bases. Germline-derived CDR1 and CDR2 are KGHSH and LQKENI. V lost 3 bases and J lost 8; bases outside the gene matches: 7. CDR3 length: 14 amino acids. CDR3 region: CASSPITGVDEQFF. The CDR3 region has the DNA TGTGCCAGCTCACCTATTACAGGGGTCGATGAGCAGTTCTTC.

At least ten counts were recorded for this clonotype. The genes are TRBV7-9 and TRBJ1-3; D is undetermined. Germline V CDR1 and CDR2: SEHNR, FQNEAQ (reference sequence). V was cut by 6 bases and J by 2 bases, with 20 bases left in between. This CDR3 spans 17 amino acids. This CDR3 reads CASRQIRNKSAGNTIYF. The CDR3, as DNA: TGTGCCAGCAGGCAAATTCGCAACAAGTCAGCTGGAAACACCATATATTTT.

This clonotype was picked up a small number of times. The rearrangement joins TRBV5-1 to TRBJ2-1; D call uncertain. V was cut by 4 bases and J by 10 bases, with 15 bases left in between. This CDR3 has 13 residues. Per the germline V gene, CDR1 is SGHRS and CDR2 is YFSETQ. In nucleotides, the CDR3 is TGCGCCAGCAGCCCCATCTCCGGAGCCGAGCAGTTCTTC. This sequence encodes CASSPISGAEQFF.

This clonotype occurred many times. The chain couples TRBV6-2 or TRBV6-3 to TRBJ2-1; 9 bases line up with TRBD2. CDR1 and CDR2 (germline): MNHEY, SVGEGT. The CDR3 loop spans 18 amino acids. V was pared by 6 bases and J by 5 bases, with 17 bases of the junction left unmatched. The CDR3 here is CASRPTPGREGYNNEQFF. The CDR3 nucleotides are TGTGCCAGCAGACCCACCCCCGGGCGGGAGGGGTATAACAATGAGCAGTTCTTC.

The rearrangement joins TRBV29-1 to TRBJ2-7; D is perhaps TRBD2 (5 bases). The V and J ends lost 0 bases and 4 bases respectively, with 16 bases between them. The CDR3 spans 15 residues. Germline CDR1 and CDR2: SQVTM and ANQGSEA. The CDR3 DNA is TGCAGCGTTGAAGATCTTCGGGGTGGGTCATACGAGCAGTACTTC. Its protein is CSVEDLRGGSYEQYF.

With respect to this clonotype: Its ends do not fully match the called genes, so a read error is possible. The chain is built from TRBV5-1 and TRBJ2-3; 9 bases map to TRBD1. The length of the CDR3 is 16 residues. Per the germline V gene, CDR1 is SGHRS and CDR2 is YFSETQ. This CDR3 reads CAGSSSDRGMTDTQYF. CDR3 sequence (DNA): TGCGCCGGCAGCTCGTCGGACAGGGGAATGACAGATACGCAGTATTTT.

The chain joins TRBV19 to TRBJ2-5, with no clear D. This CDR3 is 13 amino acids long. Germline V gene data show CDR1 as LNHDA and CDR2 as SQIVND (reference sequence). V lost 6 bases to trimming and J lost 10 bases, with 18 bases between them. The CDR3 loop is CASRDPAQRVQYF. CDR3 nucleotide sequence: TGTGCCAGTAGGGACCCCGCACAACGGGTCCAGTACTTC.

In its sample, this clonotype was seen a few times. This chain connects TRBV24-1 to TRBJ2-2; TRBD1 or TRBD2 may be the D gene (7 bases each). Germline V gene lookup returns CDR1 KGHDR and CDR2 SFDVKD. Trimming took off 4 bases at V and 5 bases at J, with 16 bases between the two ends. The CDR3 loop spans 16 amino acids. Here the CDR3 reads CATSDPRQGGTGELFF. DNA of the CDR3: TGTGCCACCAGTGACCCCAGACAGGGAGGGACCGGGGAGCTGTTTTTT.